Shown below are 24 T cell receptor beta chains from a single sample sequenced in a study of graft-versus-host responses after intestinal transplantation. These receptors lack a known antigen. The protocol was immunoSEQ multiplex PCR, while the TCRdb copy is restricted to in-frame clones and leaves out a portion. The table has some 90,000 clones, 85% to 95% seen once. Sequencing was performed on unstimulated CD8+ T cells sorted from spleen or lymph node cells, taken before intestinal transplant. The receptors derive from a human donor who received an intestinal transplant.

The chain employs TRBV5-1 and TRBJ1-5; 8 nucleotides agree with TRBD1. The CDR3 is made up of 13 amino acids. Germline V gene sequence: CDR1 SGHRS, CDR2 YFSETQ. The CDR3: CVRYGQGDQPQHF. Here the CDR3 DNA reads TGCGTCAGGTACGGACAGGGTGATCAGCCCCAGCATTTT.

The chain couples TRBV7-9 to TRBJ2-1; D possibly matches TRBD1 or TRBD2 (6 bases each). Germline V gives CDR1 SEHNR, CDR2 FQNEAQ (reference sequence). CDR3 size: 15 residues. Trimming removed 1 base from V and 4 bases from J, with 11 bases in between. The chain's CDR3 is CASSLGGAEYNEQFF. The CDR3 coding sequence is TGTGCCAGCAGCTTAGGGGGGGCGGAGTACAATGAGCAGTTCTTC.

This clone was detected only once. J is TRBJ2-3 and V is TRBV29-1; weak D call: TRBD1 (5 bases). Trimming pared 5 bases from V and 3 bases from J, leaving 12 bases between. The CDR3 totals 13 residues. The germline V gene has CDR1 SQVTM and CDR2 ANQGSEA. The DNA for the CDR3 is TGCAGCGTTTTCCCTAGGGGAACAGATACGCAGTATTTT. Amino acid sequence: CSVFPRGTDTQYF.

The CDR3 DNA sequence: TGTGCCAGCAGCCAAGAGGACTCTGGGGCCAACGTCCTGACTTTC. This encodes CASSQEDSGANVLTF. The chain combines TRBV4-2 with TRBJ2-6; the D is unclear. The V gene lost 0 bases and the J gene lost 0 bases, with 3 bases spanning the gap. Germline V gene data show CDR1 as LGHNA and CDR2 as YNFKEQ. The CDR3 has 15 residues.

The chain carries TRBV7-9 and TRBJ2-7, with D hard to call. V gave up 5 bases and J gave up 1 base, with 15 bases separating them. Germline CDR1 and CDR2: SEHNR and FQNEAQ (reference sequence). The CDR3 has 15 residues. CDR3 nucleotides: TGTGCCAGCAGCCAAGATATGGCCGGATCCTACGAGCAGTACTTC. It specifies CASSQDMAGSYEQYF.

The chain combines TRBV6-1 with TRBJ1-2; D ambiguous. V dropped 6 bases and J dropped 2 bases, with 13 bases sitting between them. This CDR3 has 14 amino acids. From germline, CDR1 is MNHNS and CDR2 SASEGT. The CDR3 bases are TGTGCCAGCAGCAACGAGGATCCGAACTATGGCTACACCTTC. Its protein product is CASSNEDPNYGYTF.

The genes are TRBV28 and TRBJ1-1; D remains unclear. This CDR3 has 14 residues. The germline V gene has CDR1 MDHEN and CDR2 SYDVKM. V was clipped by 0 bases and J by 2 bases, with 7 bases between them. DNA of the CDR3: TGTGCCAGCAGTTTATGGGGCGAAAACACTGAAGCTTTCTTT. Its translation: CASSLWGENTEAFF.

The chain combines TRBV10-2 with TRBJ2-1, with TRBD1 matching over 8 bases. Germline V CDR1 and CDR2: WSHSY, SAAADI. V shed 3 bases and J 1 base; nucleotides not matched to a gene: 5. This CDR3 region has 16 residues. For the CDR3, the DNA is TGCGCCAGCAGTGACCCGGACAGGGATTCCTACAATGAGCAGTTCTTC. Amino acids: CASSDPDRDSYNEQFF.

The V gene is TRBV27, the J gene TRBJ2-7; weak D call: TRBD1 (5 bases). This CDR3 is built from 14 residues. V lost 5 bases and J 3 bases, leaving 14 bases between the germline ends. Germline assignment: CDR1 MNHEY and CDR2 SMNVEV (reference sequence). The CDR3 DNA follows: TGTGCCAGCAGTCCCCCCCAGGGCGGCTACGAGCAGTACTTC. This encodes CASSPPQGGYEQYF.

This chain links TRBV11-2 with TRBJ1-5; D unresolved. The length of the CDR3 is 13 residues. Germline CDR1 and CDR2: SGHAT and FQNNGV. Trimming cost V 0 bases and J 7 bases, with 7 bases left between them. In DNA, the CDR3 is TGTGCCAGCAGCTTAGAGGTATGGCAGCCCCAGCATTTT. Its protein product is CASSLEVWQPQHF.

The V call is TRBV9, the J call TRBJ2-3, with a weak D call TRBD2 (6 bases). Trimming removed 0 bases at V and 1 base at J, with 9 bases between. The CDR3 has 15 amino acids. Germline-derived CDR1 and CDR2 are SGDLS and YYNGEE. The CDR3 region is CASSVGGVGTDTQYF. The CDR3 DNA is TGTGCCAGCAGCGTAGGCGGGGTGGGCACAGATACGCAGTATTTT.

V is TRBV6-5 and J is TRBJ1-2; 7 bases align to TRBD1. CDR3 size: 14 residues. V lost 7 bases, J lost 4 bases, and 9 bases stayed unmatched. Germline loops: CDR1 MNHEY, CDR2 SVGAGI. The CDR3 nucleotides are TGTGCCAGCACCCCGACAGGGTCGCCCTATGGCTACACCTTC. Translation gives CASTPTGSPYGYTF.

This clone was picked up one time. The chain uses TRBV4-1 and TRBJ2-3, with 12 bases fitting TRBD2. The CDR3 runs 17 residues. Losses at the gene ends were 1 base for V and 3 bases for J; bases not matched to a gene: 5. CDR1 and CDR2 from the germline V gene are MGHRA and YSYEKL. The chain's CDR3 is CASSQVPLAGGTDTQYF. The CDR3 DNA reads TGCGCCAGCAGCCAAGTCCCTCTAGCGGGAGGGACAGATACGCAGTATTTT.

The J gene is TRBJ2-5, the V gene TRBV7-6; 9 nucleotides align to TRBD1. CDR1 and CDR2 from the germline V gene are SGHVS and FNYEAQ. This CDR3 spans 14 amino acids. Germline trimming cut 3 bases from V and 5 bases from J; bases unmatched to any gene: 4. The CDR3 region is CASSFGQGSETQYF. CDR3 nucleotides: TGTGCCAGCAGCTTTGGACAGGGGAGCGAGACCCAGTACTTC.

The chain is built from TRBV15 and TRBJ2-7; no definite D call. CDR3 size: 13 residues. CDR1 is LNHNV and CDR2 is YYDKDF in the germline V gene (reference sequence). V was shortened by 0 bases and J by 6 bases, with 9 bases between the two germline ends. CDR3 in amino acids: CATSRDSGSEQYF. In DNA form, the CDR3 reads TGTGCCACCAGCAGAGATTCAGGCAGCGAGCAGTACTTC.

V gene TRBV5-5 combines with J gene TRBJ2-7; D tentatively fits TRBD1 or TRBD2 (5 bases each). CDR1 SGHKS and CDR2 YYEKEE come from the germline V gene (reference sequence). V dropped 4 bases and J dropped 6 bases, with 17 bases sitting between them. The CDR3 runs to 14 residues. The DNA of the CDR3 is TGTGCCAGCAGCAGCCCCGGGACCGGGGTCGAGCAGTACTTC. Translated, it gives CASSSPGTGVEQYF.

CDR3 amino acids: CASSATGTENSPLHF. In nucleotides, the CDR3 is TGTGCCAGCAGCGCTACCGGGACAGAAAATTCACCCCTCCACTTT. The V call is TRBV9, the J call TRBJ1-6, with 7 bases fitting TRBD1. Germline-derived CDR1 and CDR2 are SGDLS and YYNGEE. Germline trimming cut 3 bases from V and 7 bases from J; bases unmatched to any gene: 7. The CDR3 contains 15 residues.

The rearrangement joins TRBV28 to TRBJ1-2; D is unclear. Trimming removed 5 bases from V and 5 bases from J, with 18 bases in between. The length of the CDR3 is 15 residues. CDR1 and CDR2 (germline): MDHEN, SYDVKM. CDR3 DNA: TGTGCCAGCAGTCCCTTGTTGAACGAGGTTTATGGCTACACCTTC. It specifies CASSPLLNEVYGYTF.

V gene TRBV5-1 combines with J gene TRBJ2-7; the D is unclear. Germline CDR1 reads SGHRS; CDR2 reads YFSETQ. The V gene lost 0 bases and the J gene lost 6 bases, with 7 bases spanning the gap. The CDR3 is 12 amino acids. Here the CDR3 reads CASSLDQSEQYF. The CDR3 nucleotides are TGCGCCAGCAGCTTGGATCAATCCGAGCAGTACTTC. The variable domain in full, with the rest retrieved from reference TRBV5-1 and TRBJ2-7, is KAGVTQTPRYLIKTRGQQVTLSCSPISGHRSVSWYQQTPGQGLQFLFEYFSETQRNKGNFPGRFSGRQFSNSRSEMNVSTLELGDSALYLCASSLDQSEQYFGPGTRLTVT.

This sequence joins TRBV21-1 and TRBJ2-3; the tabulated D call, TRBD2, remains unverified against the DNA. TRBV21-1 is designated a pseudogene. The CDR3 spans 15 residues. The CDR3 bases are TGTGCCAGCAGCAGGCACGGGAGAGTCGCAGATACGCAGTATTTT. As protein: CASSRHGRVADTQYF.

This clone appeared once. The CDR3 loop is CASSYRGLPYEQYF. The CDR3 nucleotides read TGTGCCAGCAGTTACAGAGGATTACCCTACGAGCAGTACTTC. The chain uses TRBV6-5 and TRBJ2-7; D is uncertain. Trimming took off 2 bases at V and 2 bases at J, with 10 bases between the two ends. Germline assignment: CDR1 MNHEY and CDR2 SVGAGI. The CDR3 runs to 14 residues.

V and J are TRBV19 and TRBJ2-7; 7 bases align to TRBD1. Germline assignment: CDR1 LNHDA and CDR2 SQIVND (reference sequence). The length of the CDR3 is 14 residues. Trimming removed 3 bases from V and 4 bases from J; junction bases left unmatched: 6. In nucleotides, the CDR3 is TGTGCCAGTAGTATGACAGGGTTAACTTACGAGCAGTACTTC. Its translation is CASSMTGLTYEQYF.

V and J are TRBV4-1 and TRBJ1-1; D is ambiguous. The CDR3 extends over 13 amino acids. V was shortened by 1 base and J by 4 bases, with 7 bases between the two germline ends. Germline loops: CDR1 MGHRA, CDR2 YSYEKL. The CDR3 sequence is CASSQALGTEAFF. The DNA for the CDR3 is TGCGCCAGCAGCCAAGCCCTGGGCACTGAAGCTTTCTTT.

The V call is TRBV7-9, the J call TRBJ2-7; D ambiguous. CDR3 length: 11 residues. Germline CDR1 reads SEHNR; CDR2 reads FQNEAQ (reference sequence). Trimming cost V 1 base and J 5 bases, with 3 bases left between them. The CDR3 nucleotides are TGTGCCAGCAGCTTAGGGAACGAGCAGTACTTC. Translation gives CASSLGNEQYF.